The clone carrying this T cell receptor beta chain was seen more than once but under ten times. These data originate in a study of blood T cell repertoires in COVID-19. Methods used by the authors: Amplifying reference gene primers gave estimates of nucleated cell counts. The table came from immunoSEQ multiplex PCR; TCRdb's copy has only in-frame clones and leaves some out. V and J calls and clone size are given by that table; D and trimming were obtained from the DNA. The table includes about 270,000 clones, about 89% detected once. The CDR3 totals 17 residues. V trimming: 2 bases; J trimming: 1 base; junction bases outside the gene matches: 5. The germline V gene encodes CDR1 ENHRY and CDR2 SYGVKD.

The chain uses TRBV10-3 and TRBJ1-1, with 12 bases fitting TRBD1. The TCR comes from a woman aged 18-29 years who had recovered from COVID-19. Sequencing used PBMCs or T cells enriched from blood (not recorded which). Here the CDR3 DNA reads TGTGCCATCAGTGAGGGGACAGGGGGCCAACAGAACACTGAAGCTTTCTTT. Its translation: CAISEGTGGQQNTEAFF.